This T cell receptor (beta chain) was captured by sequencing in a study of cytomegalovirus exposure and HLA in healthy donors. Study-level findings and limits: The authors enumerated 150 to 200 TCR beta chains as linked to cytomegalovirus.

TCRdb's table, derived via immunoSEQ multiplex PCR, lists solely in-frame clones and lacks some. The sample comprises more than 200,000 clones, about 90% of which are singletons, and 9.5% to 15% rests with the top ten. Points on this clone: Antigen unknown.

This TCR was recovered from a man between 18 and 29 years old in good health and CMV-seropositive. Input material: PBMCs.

Written as DNA, the CDR3 is TGTGCCTGGAGGCACGGGGGTGCGGACACAGATACGCAGTATTTT. This translates into CAWRHGGADTDTQYF. The chain carries TRBV30 and TRBJ2-3; TRBD2 is a possible D gene (6 bases). There are 15 residues in the CDR3. Per the germline V gene, CDR1 is GTSNPN and CDR2 is SVGIG (reference sequence). V lost 3 bases and J lost 2, with 15 bases in between.